These 13 T cell receptor beta chains were sequenced from one sample in a study of blood T cells in healthy people across ages. Through a sample-barcoded 5' primer and a J-beta primer mix, a second PCR was run for roughly 6 to 12 cycles. TCRdb reprocessed the 5' RACE reads via MiXCR and lists one record per CDR3 protein. The sample lists hundreds of thousands of distinct CDR3 sequences, nearly 60% occurring once. Sample: blood. The receptors stem from a man younger than 40 in good health.

The rearrangement links TRBV28 to TRBJ1-2; D perhaps matches TRBD1 (6 bases). The germline gives CDR1 MDHEN, CDR2 SYDVKM. V lost 2 bases and J 1 base, leaving 11 bases between the germline ends. The CDR3 has 15 amino acids. The CDR3 spells CASSLPGGRNYGYTF. CDR3 nucleotides: TGTGCCAGCAGTTTACCGGGGGGGCGTAACTATGGCTACACCTTC.

The CDR3 bases are TGTGCCAGCATTACTAGCGGGAGGACCAATGAGCAGTACTTC. It encodes CASITSGRTNEQYF. The chain has TRBV6-1 and TRBJ2-1; 12 positions agree with TRBD2. The J call may be faulty, since TRBJ2-7 better matches the DNA end. The CDR3 spans 14 residues. Germline values: CDR1 MNHNS, CDR2 SASEGT.

The gene calls are TRBV5-1 and TRBJ2-7, with D possibly being TRBD1 (6 bases). Trimming removed 1 base at V and 6 bases at J, with 17 bases between. The germline gives CDR1 SGHRS, CDR2 YFSETQ. CDR3 size: 15 residues. CDR3 bases: TGCGCCAGCAGCTTGTTGCCCTCCAGGGGTAGCGAGCAGTACTTC. Translation gives CASSLLPSRGSEQYF.

The CDR3 nucleotides read TGTGCCAGCAGCCATAGCGGGGTCGGCTACGAGCAGTACTTC. Translating it yields CASSHSGVGYEQYF. The rearrangement uses TRBV7-9 and TRBJ2-5, with 8 bases identical to TRBD2. Near its end, the DNA agrees better with TRBJ2-7, so the J call may be wrong. This CDR3 contains 14 residues. From germline, CDR1 is SEHNR and CDR2 FQNEAQ (reference sequence).

The chain employs TRBV20-1 and TRBJ2-7, with D perhaps matching TRBD1 (6 bases). V lost 4 bases and J lost 5, with 15 bases in between. Germline V gene sequence: CDR1 DFQATT, CDR2 SNEGSKA (reference sequence). The CDR3 runs to 13 residues. CDR3 in amino acids: CSATRRQANEQYF. In nucleotides, the CDR3 is TGCAGTGCTACCCGGAGACAGGCTAACGAGCAGTACTTC.

The V call is TRBV28, the J call TRBJ1-1; 7 positions match TRBD1. The CDR3 is made up of 16 amino acids. The V gene's germline CDR1 is MDHEN and CDR2 SYDVKM. The V segment lost 7 bases and the J segment 1 base; nucleotides outside the gene matches: 12. The CDR3 DNA reads TGTGCCAGCACCTCCCCCCTGGACAGGCGGAACACTGAAGCTTTCTTT. It yields the protein CASTSPLDRRNTEAFF.

The J gene is TRBJ2-3, the V gene TRBV20-1; D unresolved. The CDR3 totals 14 residues. Looked up from germline, CDR1 is DFQATT and CDR2 is SNEGSKA (reference sequence). The germline V and J ends were trimmed by 3 bases and 4 bases, with 14 bases remaining between them. This chain's CDR3 is CSASLSGRPDTQYF. CDR3 bases: TGCAGTGCTAGCCTATCCGGGCGTCCAGATACGCAGTATTTT.

Regarding this clonotype: A junction boundary mismatches the germline segment, possibly from a read error. The CDR3 coding sequence is TGCAGTGCCGCTGGACAGGGGGGCTACAATGGGCAGTTCTTC. Protein sequence: CSAAGQGGYNGQFF. The chain couples TRBV20-1 to TRBJ2-1, with 10 bases that match TRBD1. Germline CDR1 DFQATT, CDR2 SNEGSKA (reference sequence). The CDR3 contains 14 residues.

This chain links TRBV6-5 with TRBJ2-1; 7 nucleotides match TRBD1. The V gene's germline CDR1 is MNHEY and CDR2 SVGAGI. The CDR3 length is 14 residues. The ends lost 7 bases at V and 8 bases at J; junction bases unmatched: 11. The CDR3 here is CASIPPGQNDEQFF. In DNA, the CDR3 is TGTGCCAGCATCCCCCCGGGACAGAACGATGAGCAGTTCTTC.

This sequence joins TRBV3-1 and TRBJ1-2, with 8 bases identical to TRBD1. The CDR3 is 16 amino acids. Unmatched junction bases numbered 11, after V lost 4 bases and J lost 4 bases. Germline CDR1 is LGHDT and CDR2 is YNNKEL (reference sequence). CDR3 DNA: TGTGCCAGCAGCCCGCCGGGACAGGAGCCAATCTATGGCTACACCTTC. It is translated as CASSPPGQEPIYGYTF.

The table lists this clonotype with a few counts. This chain uses TRBV25-1 with TRBJ1-1; 9 bases map to TRBD1. CDR3 length equals 13 residues. Germline CDR1 reads MGHDK; CDR2 reads SYGVNS. The J segment lost 10 bases and the V segment lost 4 bases, leaving 7 bases of the junction unmatched. The CDR3 DNA sequence: TGTGCCAGCAGTGTACAGGGGGCCTGGGGAGCTTTCTTT. This encodes CASSVQGAWGAFF.

Of note for this clonotype: Compared with germline, one end of the junction differs, possibly owing to a read error. This sequence joins TRBV5-4 and TRBJ2-4; 8 nucleotides agree with TRBD2. The J call may not be correct, given that the DNA end is closer to TRBJ2-7. The germline V gene encodes CDR1 SGHNT and CDR2 YYREEE (reference sequence). This CDR3 is 16 amino acids long. CDR3 sequence: CAGSAGGGASNYEQYF. The CDR3 DNA reads as TGTGCCGGCAGCGCCGGGGGGGGCGCCAGTAACTACGAGCAGTACTTC.

The chain employs TRBV15 and TRBJ1-4; D is uncertain. Trimming stripped 1 base from V and 11 bases from J, with 5 bases between. Germline V gene lookup returns CDR1 LNHNV and CDR2 YYDKDF (reference sequence). This CDR3 spans 11 amino acids. CDR3 DNA: TGTGCCACCAGCAGAGGCGATAAACTGTTTTTT. Amino acids: CATSRGDKLFF.